This record looks at one TCR beta chain sequence and its context. No antigen is known for it. Cryopreserved PBMCs provided around 1.9 micrograms of genomic DNA for the TCR beta libraries. The sample originates from a study of cytotoxic CD8 clonotypes in ibrutinib-treated CLL. Study in general: Response sampling took place at median 12 months of treatment, range 6 to 36.

Repertoires were generated with immunoSEQ multiplex PCR, while TCRdb's copy carries only in-frame clones and drops some. The profile covers about 160,000 clones, with around 84% appearing a single time and under 2.5% taken by the ten largest. Study observations and caveats: Public clonotypes were seen rarely and were contracted or stable on treatment. Clonality was elevated at ibrutinib response and had returned toward baseline at progression.

Trimming cost V 5 bases and J 10 bases, with 13 bases left between them. The CDR3 sequence is 12 residues long. Germline lookup yields CDR1 MNHNS and CDR2 SASEGT. V gene TRBV6-1 combines with J gene TRBJ2-3; either TRBD1 or TRBD2 may supply D (5 bases each). The TCR comes from a human donor with chronic lymphocytic leukemia. Source: PBMCs, taken after 12 months of ibrutinib treatment. CDR3 bases: TGTGCCAGCAGTCACAGGACGGGATCGCAGTATTTT. Translated, it gives CASSHRTGSQYF.